The sample holds many counts of the clone carrying this TCR beta chain. This entry comes from a study of tumor-infiltrating lymphocytes in primary liver carcinoma. Starting material of 500 to 600 ng total RNA yielded TCR beta cDNA via a constant-region primer. What produced the TCR beta libraries was three nested multiplex PCR rounds using slightly modified ARM-PCR. TCRdb reanalysed the multiplex PCR reads using MiXCR and keeps one entry per CDR3 protein. The table records approximately 320,000 distinct CDR3 sequences, around three fifths of them present only once. It was unsorted whole blood that yielded blood RNA, and germline DNA was also extracted. The receptor comes from a woman aged 25 to 39 with primary liver carcinoma and hepatitis B virus infection. The sample consisted of peripheral blood.

This CDR3 reads CASRGPQRETQYF. The CDR3, as DNA: TGTGCCAGCAGGGGTCCGCAAAGAGAGACCCAGTACTTC. V gene TRBV6-5 combines with J gene TRBJ2-5; D is ambiguous. The germline gives CDR1 MNHEY, CDR2 SVGAGI. Trimming removed 6 bases at V and 4 bases at J, with 12 bases between. The CDR3 extends over 13 amino acids.